The clone carrying this T cell receptor beta chain occurred a few times. This record belongs to a study of response to subunit inactivated influenza vaccine. This CDR3 is 15 amino acids long. The V and J ends lost 7 bases and 7 bases, in that order; junction bases with no gene match: 9. Germline CDR1 and CDR2: MNHNS and SASEGT. TCRdb re-called the RT-PCR reads through MiXCR, storing one row per CDR3 protein. The table records about 540,000 distinct CDR3 sequences, less than 25% of them present only once. These same data were also listed under a study on T cells expressing NK-cell markers. As that report states: Production of TCR beta cDNA relied on 5'RACE template switching with UMIs. Where a handful of donors were concerned, these clonotypes also led the CD3+CD56-NKG2C+ fraction.

This rearrangement joins TRBV6-1 to TRBJ2-2; the match to TRBD2 covers 10 bases. The sample here was CD4+ T cells sorted from PBMCs, taken roughly 12 days after vaccination. The clonotype originates from a man aged 45-60 years who received an inactivated influenza vaccine. This CDR3 reads CASTLAGDPLGELFF. The DNA for the CDR3 is TGTGCCAGCACCCTAGCGGGGGACCCGCTCGGGGAGCTGTTTTTT.